This T cell receptor (beta chain) was retrieved from a study of technical replicates of blood from a few donors. TCRdb's table, derived via immunoSEQ multiplex PCR, lists solely in-frame clones and lacks some. The sample records some 57,000 clones, around 97% being singletons. The sequence derives from a human donor in good health. Material: T cells isolated from PBMCs.

This CDR3 is CAISWAVDFSGNTIYF. In DNA, the CDR3 is TGTGCCATCTCATGGGCCGTAGATTTTTCTGGAAACACCATATATTTT. The chain joins TRBV10-3 to TRBJ1-3, with unresolved D. The CDR3 is 16 amino acids. CDR1 and CDR2 (germline): ENHRY, SYGVKD. V lost 8 bases and J lost 1, with 18 bases in between.